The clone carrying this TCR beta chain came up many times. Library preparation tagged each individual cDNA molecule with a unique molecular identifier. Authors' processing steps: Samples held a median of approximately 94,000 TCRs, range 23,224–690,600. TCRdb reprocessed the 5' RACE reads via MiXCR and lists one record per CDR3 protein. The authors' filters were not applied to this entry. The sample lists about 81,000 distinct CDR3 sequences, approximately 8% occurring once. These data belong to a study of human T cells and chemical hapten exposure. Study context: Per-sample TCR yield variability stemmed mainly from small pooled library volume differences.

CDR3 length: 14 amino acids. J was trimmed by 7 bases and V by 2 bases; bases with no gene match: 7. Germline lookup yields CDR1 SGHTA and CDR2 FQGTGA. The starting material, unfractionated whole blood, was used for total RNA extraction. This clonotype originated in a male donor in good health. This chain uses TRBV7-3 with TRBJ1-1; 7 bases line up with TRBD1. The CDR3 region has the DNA TGTGCCAGCAGCTTAGACAGGGCGTCGGGTGAAGCTTTCTTT. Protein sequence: CASSLDRASGEAFF. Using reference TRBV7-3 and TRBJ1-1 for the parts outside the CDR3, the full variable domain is GAGVSQTPSNKVTEKGKYVELRCDPISGHTALYWYRQSLGQGPEFLIYFQGTGAADDSGLPNDRFFAVRPEGSVSTLKIQRTERGDSAVYLCASSLDRASGEAFFGQGTRLTVV.